The clone carrying this T cell receptor beta chain was seen repeatedly, ten times or more. Antigen: not known. Germline V gene lookup returns CDR1 SGHVS and CDR2 FNYEAQ. Trimming removed 3 bases from V and 8 bases from J, with 14 bases in between. CDR3 length: 15 residues. The data belong to a study of T cells in Graves' hyperthyroidism and ophthalmopathy. Study findings and constraints: Blood shared most expanded thyroid clonotypes above 0.001.

Diagnosing involved the use of clinical symptoms, serum thyroxine and TRAb, thyroid ultrasound and orbital computed tomography. Amplified TCR beta CDR3 regions came from RNA transcripts. First-round RT-PCR of the TCR CDR3 relied on the HTBI primer set. TCRdb itself ran the multiplex PCR reads through MiXCR, one entry per CDR3 protein. The sample includes about 110,000 distinct CDR3 sequences, roughly 15% of them seen just once. This chain connects TRBV7-6 to TRBJ1-6; D is possibly TRBD1 (6 bases). The TCR was taken from a woman in her forties or fifties with Graves' hyperthyroidism. The sample taken for sequencing was blood. The CDR3: CASSFTQGLDSPLHF. In nucleotides, the CDR3 is TGTGCCAGCAGCTTCACTCAGGGGCTCGATTCACCCCTCCACTTT. The full variable domain, with the rest looked up from reference TRBV7-6 and TRBJ1-6, is GAGVSQSPRYKVTKRGQDVALRCDPISGHVSLYWYRQALGQGPEFLTYFNYEAQQDKSGLPNDRFSAERPEGSISTLTIQRTEQRDSAMYRCASSFTQGLDSPLHFGNGTRLTVT.